This TCR beta chain emerged from a study of shared clonotypes between healthy human individuals. Libraries were prepared by immunoSEQ multiplex PCR; TCRdb keeps only in-frame clonotypes and omits some of them. The table includes roughly 2.1 million clones, 85% to 95% detected once. Naive-designated CD8 cells lacked CD45RO, were positively enriched for CCR7, and omitted terminally differentiated effector memory CD45RA+ cells. Germline CDR1 MGHDK, CDR2 SYGVNS. The germline V and J ends were trimmed by 4 bases and 3 bases, with 11 bases remaining between them. The CDR3 loop spans 14 amino acids. The V call is TRBV25-1, the J call TRBJ2-3, with D uncertain. The sequence came from a man aged 18-30 years in good health. Some clones in this sample may be carry-over from other donors' samples. Sequencing was performed on naive CD8+ T cells from PBMCs. The CDR3 DNA is TGTGCCAGCAGTGCCAACTACAGAACAGATACGCAGTATTTT. This translates into CASSANYRTDTQYF.